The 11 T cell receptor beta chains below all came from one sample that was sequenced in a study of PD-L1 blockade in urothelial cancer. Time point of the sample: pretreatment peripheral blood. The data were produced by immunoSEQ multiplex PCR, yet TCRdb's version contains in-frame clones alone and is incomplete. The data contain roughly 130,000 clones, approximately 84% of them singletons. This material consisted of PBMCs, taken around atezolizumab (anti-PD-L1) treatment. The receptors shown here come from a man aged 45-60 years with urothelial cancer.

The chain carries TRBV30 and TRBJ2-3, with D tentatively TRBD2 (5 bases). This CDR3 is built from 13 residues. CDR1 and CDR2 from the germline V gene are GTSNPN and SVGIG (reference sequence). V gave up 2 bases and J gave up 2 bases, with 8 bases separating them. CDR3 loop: CAWSPGNTDTQYF. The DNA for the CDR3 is TGTGCCTGGAGTCCGGGAAACACAGATACGCAGTATTTT. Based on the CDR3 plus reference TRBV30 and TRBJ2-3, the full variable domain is SQTIHQWPATLVQPVGSPLSLECTVEGTSNPNLYWYRQAAGRGLQLLFYSVGIGQISSEVPQNLSASRPQDRQFILSSKKLLLSDSGFYLCAWSPGNTDTQYFGPGTRLTVL.

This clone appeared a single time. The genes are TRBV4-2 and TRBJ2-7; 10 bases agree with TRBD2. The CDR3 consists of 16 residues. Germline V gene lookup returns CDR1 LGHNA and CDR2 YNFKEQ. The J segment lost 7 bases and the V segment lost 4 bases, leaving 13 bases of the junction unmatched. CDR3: CASSREWGLASQEQYF. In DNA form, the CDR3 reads TGTGCCAGCAGCCGCGAATGGGGACTAGCGTCCCAAGAGCAGTACTTC.

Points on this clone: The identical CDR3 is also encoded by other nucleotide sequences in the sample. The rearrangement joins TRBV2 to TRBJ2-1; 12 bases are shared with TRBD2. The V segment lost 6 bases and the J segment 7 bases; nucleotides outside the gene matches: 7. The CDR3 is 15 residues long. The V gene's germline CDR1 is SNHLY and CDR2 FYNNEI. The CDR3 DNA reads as TGTGCCAGCAGGCCGGGACTAGCGGGTGGAAATGAGCAGTTCTTC. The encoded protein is CASRPGLAGGNEQFF.

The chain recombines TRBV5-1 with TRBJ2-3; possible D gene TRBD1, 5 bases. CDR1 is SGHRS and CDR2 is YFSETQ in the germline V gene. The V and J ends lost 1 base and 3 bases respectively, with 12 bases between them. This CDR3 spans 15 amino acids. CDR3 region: CASSLSQAWTDTQYF. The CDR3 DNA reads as TGCGCCAGCAGCTTGTCACAGGCGTGGACAGATACGCAGTATTTT.

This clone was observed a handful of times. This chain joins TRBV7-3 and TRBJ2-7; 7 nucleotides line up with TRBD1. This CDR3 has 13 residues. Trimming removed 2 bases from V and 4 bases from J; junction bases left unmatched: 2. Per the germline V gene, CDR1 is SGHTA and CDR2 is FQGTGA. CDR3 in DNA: TGTGCCAGCAGCTTAGGGACAGAATACGAGCAGTACTTC. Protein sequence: CASSLGTEYEQYF.

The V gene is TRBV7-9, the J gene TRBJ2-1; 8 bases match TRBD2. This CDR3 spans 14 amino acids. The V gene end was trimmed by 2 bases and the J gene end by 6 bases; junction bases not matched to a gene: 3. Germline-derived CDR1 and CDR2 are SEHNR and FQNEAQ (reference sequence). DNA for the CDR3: TGTGCCAGCAGCTTATCAGGGACTAGCAATGAGCAGTTCTTC. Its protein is CASSLSGTSNEQFF.

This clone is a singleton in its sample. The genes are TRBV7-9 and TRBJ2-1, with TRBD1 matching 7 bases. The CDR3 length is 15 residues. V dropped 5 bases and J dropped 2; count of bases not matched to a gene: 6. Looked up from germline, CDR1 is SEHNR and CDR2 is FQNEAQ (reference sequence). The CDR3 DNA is TGTGCCAGCAGCCCTTACAGGGGTACCTACAATGAGCAGTTCTTC. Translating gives CASSPYRGTYNEQFF.

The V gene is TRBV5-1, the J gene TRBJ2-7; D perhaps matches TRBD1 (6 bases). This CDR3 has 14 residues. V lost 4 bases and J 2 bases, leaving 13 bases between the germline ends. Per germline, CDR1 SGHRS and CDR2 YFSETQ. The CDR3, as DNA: TGCGCCAGCAGCCCAGGGGACCTTGCCTACGAGCAGTACTTC. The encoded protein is CASSPGDLAYEQYF.

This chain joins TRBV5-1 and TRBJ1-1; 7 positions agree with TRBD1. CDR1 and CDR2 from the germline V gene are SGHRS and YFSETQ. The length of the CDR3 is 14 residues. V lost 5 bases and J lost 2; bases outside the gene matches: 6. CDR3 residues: CASRLRQGNTEAFF. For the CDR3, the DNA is TGCGCCAGCAGACTCCGACAGGGCAACACTGAAGCTTTCTTT.

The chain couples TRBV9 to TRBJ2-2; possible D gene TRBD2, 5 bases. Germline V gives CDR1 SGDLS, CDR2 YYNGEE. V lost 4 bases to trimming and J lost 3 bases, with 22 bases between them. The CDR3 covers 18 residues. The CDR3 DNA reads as TGTGCCAGCAGCCCTCGAGGTAGCGAAGCAATGGACACCGGGGAGCTGTTTTTT. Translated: CASSPRGSEAMDTGELFF.

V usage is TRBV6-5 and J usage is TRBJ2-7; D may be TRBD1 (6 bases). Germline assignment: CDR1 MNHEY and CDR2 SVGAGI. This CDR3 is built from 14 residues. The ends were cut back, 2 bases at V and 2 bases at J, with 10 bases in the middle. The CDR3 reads CASSYRGSPYEQYF. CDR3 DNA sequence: TGTGCCAGCAGTTACAGGGGGTCACCCTACGAGCAGTACTTC.